These 21 T cell receptor beta chains were sequenced from one sample in a study of cytomegalovirus exposure and HLA in healthy donors. The PCR contained 60 Vbeta and 13 Jbeta primers. The repertoire was sequenced with immunoSEQ multiplex PCR; TCRdb's copy has only in-frame clones and lacks some. The sample records 130,000 or so clones, about 80% being singletons. The sample comprised PBMCs. The receptors here all came from a woman between 18 and 30 years old in good health and CMV-seronegative.

The chain has TRBV28 and TRBJ2-7; 9 nucleotides align to TRBD1. Germline trimming cut 7 bases from V and 0 bases from J; bases unmatched to any gene: 10. The CDR3 runs 16 residues. Looked up from germline, CDR1 is MDHEN and CDR2 is SYDVKM. CDR3 sequence: CASTPGQGKGSYEQYF. CDR3 in DNA: TGTGCCAGCACCCCTGGACAGGGGAAGGGCTCCTACGAGCAGTACTTC. Drawing the rest from reference TRBV28 and TRBJ2-7, the complete variable domain is DVKVTQSSRYLVKRTGEKVFLECVQDMDHENMFWYRQDPGLGLRLIYFSYDVKMKEKGDIPEGYSVSREKKERFSLILESASTNQTSMYLCASTPGQGKGSYEQYFGPGTRLTVT.

In its sample, this clone was seen a few times. The V call is TRBV21-1, the J call TRBJ2-7; the table calls TRBD2, which could not be checked here. TRBV21-1 is a known pseudogene. The CDR3 runs to 15 residues. CDR3 residues: CASSKLAEGGYEQYF. CDR3 DNA: TGTGCCAGCAGCAAACTAGCGGAGGGGGGATACGAGCAGTACTTC.

The chain links TRBV7-6 to TRBJ1-1; the D gene is possibly TRBD1 (6 bases). Trimming shortened V by 1 base and J by 5 bases, and 14 bases separated the two germline ends. CDR3 length: 15 amino acids. Germline CDR1 is SGHVS and CDR2 is FNYEAQ. CDR3 DNA sequence: TGTGCCAGCAGCTTAGTCGCGGGGGCGCGGACTGAAGCTTTCTTT. It encodes CASSLVAGARTEAFF.

The V gene is TRBV7-2, the J gene TRBJ1-6, with 9 nucleotides matching TRBD1. Germline assignment: CDR1 SGHTA and CDR2 FQGNSA. Trimming removed 4 bases from V and 7 bases from J; junction bases left unmatched: 2. The CDR3 totals 14 residues. CDR3 loop: CASSSGTGNSPLHF. The CDR3 DNA is TGTGCCAGCAGCTCCGGGACAGGGAATTCACCCCTCCACTTT.

V gene TRBV6-6 combines with J gene TRBJ1-2; the D is unclear. There are 14 residues in the CDR3. The germline V gene has CDR1 MNHNY and CDR2 SVGAGI (reference sequence). V gave up 2 bases and J gave up 13 bases, with 20 bases separating them. CDR3 loop: CASSYEGHGAPSTF. Here the CDR3 DNA reads TGTGCCAGCAGTTACGAGGGTCACGGAGCGCCCTCCACCTTC.

The chain joins TRBV15 to TRBJ2-3, with 7 nucleotides matching TRBD1. J lost 4 bases, V lost 6 bases, and 7 bases had no gene match. The CDR3 contains 14 residues. CDR1 is LNHNV, CDR2 YYDKDF, per germline (reference sequence). CDR3 in amino acids: CATRLDRVPDTQYF. CDR3 coding DNA: TGTGCCACCAGGTTAGACAGGGTCCCAGATACGCAGTATTTT.

Notes on this clone: One end of the junction is discordant with germline, which a read error may explain. V and J are TRBV7-7 and TRBJ2-1; perhaps TRBD1 as D (6 bases). There are 13 residues in the CDR3. CDR1 and CDR2 from the germline V gene are SSHAT and FNYEAQ (reference sequence). As DNA, the CDR3 is TGTGCTAGCAGCGCCGACAGGATCAATGAGCAGTTCTTC. Translated: CASSADRINEQFF.

This clone appeared a single time. This chain uses TRBV29-1 with TRBJ2-5; D is possibly TRBD1 (6 bases). Germline loops: CDR1 SQVTM, CDR2 ANQGSEA. V dropped 7 bases and J dropped 2 bases, with 8 bases sitting between them. The CDR3 length is 11 residues. The CDR3 here is CSAGVQETQYF. CDR3 nucleotides: TGCAGCGCAGGGGTTCAAGAGACCCAGTACTTC.

The rearrangement links TRBV6-1 to TRBJ2-7; 9 bases are a match to TRBD1. The V and J ends lost 2 bases and 1 base, in that order; junction bases with no gene match: 3. Germline CDR1 MNHNS, CDR2 SASEGT. This CDR3 spans 15 amino acids. The CDR3 nucleotides are TGTGCCAGCAGTGAATTCGGACAGGGGTCCTACGAGCAGTACTTC. It specifies CASSEFGQGSYEQYF.

V and J are TRBV5-1 and TRBJ1-4; 9 bases map to TRBD1. With 3 bases clipped from V and 8 bases from J, the junction kept 8 bases outside the gene matches. The germline V gene has CDR1 SGHRS and CDR2 YFSETQ. This CDR3 is built from 15 residues. The CDR3 DNA reads as TGCGCCAGCAGCTCGCCGGGACAGGGCGCGGAAAAACTGTTTTTT. Translated, it gives CASSSPGQGAEKLFF.

This clone was picked up one time. The chain carries TRBV11-3 and TRBJ2-2; unclear D gene. The V and J ends lost 5 bases and 8 bases respectively, with 9 bases between them. CDR1 SGHNT and CDR2 YENEEA come from the germline V gene. This CDR3 has 12 amino acids. The CDR3 DNA follows: TGTGCCAGCAGCCTCCTCCTAGGGGAGCTGTTTTTT. Translation gives CASSLLLGELFF. Filled out from reference TRBV11-3 and TRBJ2-2, the complete variable domain reads EAGVVQSPRYKIIEKKQPVAFWCNPISGHNTLYWYLQNLGQGPELLIRYENEEAVDDSQLPKDRFSAERLKGVDSTLKIQPAELGDSAVYLCASSLLLGELFFGEGSRLTVL.

The J gene is TRBJ2-7, the V gene TRBV6-5, with 9 bases matching TRBD2. Trimming cost V 5 bases and J 5 bases; bases outside gene matches: 4. Germline lookup yields CDR1 MNHEY and CDR2 SVGAGI. This CDR3 comprises 13 residues. The CDR3 spells CASSRLADHEQYF. The CDR3 DNA reads as TGTGCCAGCAGTCGACTAGCGGACCACGAGCAGTACTTC.

V gene TRBV27 combines with J gene TRBJ2-7; TRBD1 is a possible D gene (5 bases). CDR1 and CDR2 (germline): MNHEY, SMNVEV (reference sequence). The V and J ends lost 5 bases and 3 bases respectively, with 23 bases between them. The CDR3 loop spans 17 amino acids. The DNA of the CDR3 is TGTGCCAGCAGTCCCCAAGGTGGGGCCTTACAGAACTACGAGCAGTACTTC. This encodes CASSPQGGALQNYEQYF.

This clone is a singleton in its sample. The chain joins TRBV6-1 to TRBJ1-4, with TRBD1 identical over 7 bases. Trimming removed 11 bases from V and 7 bases from J; junction bases left unmatched: 10. This CDR3 region has 13 residues. Germline CDR1 MNHNS, CDR2 SASEGT. CDR3 amino acids: CAVARGESEKLFF. CDR3 bases: TGTGCCGTAGCCAGGGGGGAGAGTGAAAAACTGTTTTTT.

The chain joins TRBV6-5 to TRBJ2-5; the match to TRBD2 covers 7 bases. J lost 1 base, V lost 0 bases, and 5 bases had no gene match. The CDR3 consists of 16 residues. Germline CDR1 reads MNHEY; CDR2 reads SVGAGI. The CDR3 loop is CASSYSPSGTQETQYF. CDR3 nucleotide sequence: TGTGCCAGCAGTTACTCGCCTAGCGGAACCCAAGAGACCCAGTACTTC.

The gene calls are TRBV15 and TRBJ1-2; 7 nucleotides match TRBD1. Germline V lookup: CDR1 LNHNV, CDR2 YYDKDF (reference sequence). J was trimmed by 6 bases and V by 8 bases; bases with no gene match: 9. The CDR3 runs to 13 residues. CDR3 residues: CATAGQKMDGYTF. Here the CDR3 DNA reads TGTGCCACCGCGGGACAGAAGATGGATGGCTACACCTTC.

This chain links TRBV6-1 with TRBJ1-3; 8 nucleotides match TRBD1. Trimming removed 6 bases from V and 4 bases from J; junction bases left unmatched: 5. This CDR3 comprises 14 residues. The germline V gene has CDR1 MNHNS and CDR2 SASEGT. CDR3 protein: CASRGTGGGNTIYF. The CDR3 region has the DNA TGTGCCAGCAGGGGGACAGGTGGGGGAAACACCATATATTTT.

This clone was picked up a small number of times. V usage is TRBV7-3 and J usage is TRBJ2-1; no clear D gene. Between the trimmed V and J ends, which lost 4 bases and 0 bases, there was a span of 10 bases. Germline assignment: CDR1 SGHTA and CDR2 FQGTGA. The CDR3 totals 15 residues. CDR3 nucleotide sequence: TGTGCCAGCAGCTCGTCATCTAGCTCCTACAATGAGCAGTTCTTC. This sequence encodes CASSSSSSSYNEQFF.

The V and J genes are TRBV9 and TRBJ2-5; 12 bases fit TRBD1. The CDR3 has 17 amino acids. The germline gives CDR1 SGDLS, CDR2 YYNGEE. Trimming removed 10 bases from V and 5 bases from J; junction bases left unmatched: 18. The CDR3 nucleotides are TGTGCCCCCCGACGAATGGGACAGGGGGCGTCCGACGAGACCCAGTACTTC. This encodes CAPRRMGQGASDETQYF.

This clone was counted a single time. The V and J genes are TRBV5-1 and TRBJ1-3; 7 nucleotides agree with TRBD1. The V gene's germline CDR1 is SGHRS and CDR2 YFSETQ. V was pared by 3 bases and J by 2 bases, with 5 bases of the junction left unmatched. There are 15 residues in the CDR3. The DNA of the CDR3 is TGCGCCAGCAGCTCGGATGGGACAGCTGGAAACACCATATATTTT. Translated: CASSSDGTAGNTIYF.

This clone occurred once. The rearrangement links TRBV14 to TRBJ1-6; 7 nucleotides align to TRBD1. This CDR3 comprises 14 residues. V shed 3 bases, J shed 9 bases, and the junction held 5 bases outside the gene matches. Germline-derived CDR1 and CDR2 are SGHDN and FVKESK. The CDR3 nucleotides read TGTGCCAGCAGCCAGACAGGGAGGACTTCACCCCTCCACTTT. This sequence encodes CASSQTGRTSPLHF.